This T cell receptor beta chain came from a study of human T cells and chemical hapten exposure. Study in general: The sensitizing agent was 2% DPC, placed on roughly 2 cm by roughly 2 cm of upper inner arm skin. Alopecia universalis, totalis or areata was present in patients who were mostly female. TCR yields per sample varied, mainly owing to small pooled library volume differences. General observations from the study: Relative to control repertoires, expanded TCRs gave rise to significantly more large CDR3 similarity clusters.

The time point here: patch test 2, 6 weeks after DPC sensitization. Stated treatment: therapeutic diphenylcyclopropenone sensitization with weekly scalp DPC. From the RACE reads, TCRdb called clonotypes with MiXCR, one entry per CDR3 protein. The sample has roughly 92,000 distinct CDR3 sequences, approximately 10% seen once. This CDR3 spans 16 amino acids. V dropped 0 bases and J dropped 3; count of bases not matched to a gene: 3. Germline CDR1 and CDR2: SGHTA and FQGTGA. This clonotype was seen a few times. Its antigen is currently unknown. This receptor was obtained from a woman aged 40-49 years with alopecia areata. Some clones in this sample may be carry-over from other donors' samples. The chain uses TRBV7-3 and TRBJ2-1; TRBD1 aligns across 9 bases. Sequenced material: whole blood, taken in connection with sensitization to the hapten diphenylcyclopropenone (DPC). CDR3 loop: CASSLTGTGHYNEQFF. Here the CDR3 DNA reads TGTGCCAGCAGCTTAACCGGGACAGGGCACTACAATGAGCAGTTCTTC. The entire variable domain, with the rest obtained from reference TRBV7-3 and TRBJ2-1, is as follows: GAGVSQTPSNKVTEKGKYVELRCDPISGHTALYWYRQSLGQGPEFLIYFQGTGAADDSGLPNDRFFAVRPEGSVSTLKIQRTERGDSAVYLCASSLTGTGHYNEQFFGPGTRLTVL.